This record concerns one T cell receptor (beta chain) sequence. The antigen remains unidentified. This CDR3 comprises 14 residues. The germline gives CDR1 SEHNR, CDR2 FQNEAQ (reference sequence). Trimming took off 3 bases at V and 2 bases at J, with 9 bases between the two ends. The source of the sample is a study of T cell repertoires in cytomegalovirus infection. Study-level background: Indications came from public TCR beta signatures; they pointed to CMV infection and to a matching HLA type.

TCRdb fed the reads into MiXCR, producing one record per CDR3 protein. The sample lists a few hundred thousand distinct CDR3 sequences; 40% were seen once. Points from the study as a whole: Summed frequency of public TCR beta families distinguished CMV carriers with the relevant HLA.

The receptor was derived from a human donor in good health (CMV status not recorded). Some clones in this sample may be carry-over from other donors' samples. The sample in question was cultured PBMCs, obtained from culture after CMV antigen stimulation. The V and J genes are TRBV7-9 and TRBJ2-3; D perhaps matches TRBD2 (6 bases). The DNA for the CDR3 is TGTGCCAGCAGCTTGGAGGGGCCCACAGATACGCAGTATTTT. Its protein product is CASSLEGPTDTQYF.